Below are 23 T cell receptor beta chains sequenced from a single sample in a study of cytomegalovirus exposure and HLA in healthy donors. In the PCR, 60 Vbeta and 13 Jbeta primers were used. Some clones are missing from TCRdb's copy, which holds only in-frame ones; the method was immunoSEQ multiplex PCR. The top ten hold about 7.1% of the sample, which has 55,000 to 75,000 clones, roughly four fifths seen once. The sample comprised PBMCs. The receptors derive from a woman in her thirties in good health and CMV-seropositive.

The J gene is TRBJ2-3, the V gene TRBV4-2; 7 nucleotides line up with TRBD2. Trimming cost V 4 bases and J 4 bases; bases outside gene matches: 11. CDR3 length: 16 amino acids. Per germline, CDR1 LGHNA and CDR2 YNFKEQ. This CDR3 reads CASSPPGGLGPDTQYF. Here the CDR3 DNA reads TGTGCCAGCAGCCCCCCTGGAGGACTAGGCCCAGATACGCAGTATTTT.

The chain employs TRBV6-5 and TRBJ2-3; 9 bases match TRBD1. V dropped 5 bases and J dropped 4; count of bases not matched to a gene: 4. The CDR3 consists of 14 residues. The germline V gene encodes CDR1 MNHEY and CDR2 SVGAGI. CDR3: CASSITGGADTQYF. CDR3 coding DNA: TGTGCCAGCAGTATTACAGGGGGCGCAGATACGCAGTATTTT.

The chain carries TRBV19 and TRBJ1-1; a possible D gene is TRBD1 (5 bases). The V and J ends lost 11 bases and 5 bases respectively, with 18 bases between them. The germline V gene has CDR1 LNHDA and CDR2 SQIVND (reference sequence). The CDR3 covers 13 residues. CDR3 protein: CAVREGRGTEAFF. CDR3 bases: TGTGCCGTCCGGGAGGGGCGGGGTACTGAAGCTTTCTTT.

The chain carries TRBV28 and TRBJ2-7; 14 nucleotides match TRBD2. The CDR3 spans 15 residues. In germline, CDR1 is MDHEN, CDR2 SYDVKM. Germline trimming cut 5 bases from V and 2 bases from J; bases unmatched to any gene: 2. The CDR3 DNA reads TGTGCCAGCAGTCCGGGACTAGCGGGAGCCTACGAGCAGTACTTC. This gives the protein CASSPGLAGAYEQYF. The whole variable domain, filled in from reference TRBV28 and TRBJ2-7, reads DVKVTQSSRYLVKRTGEKVFLECVQDMDHENMFWYRQDPGLGLRLIYFSYDVKMKEKGDIPEGYSVSREKKERFSLILESASTNQTSMYLCASSPGLAGAYEQYFGPGTRLTVT.

The rearrangement links TRBV10-3 to TRBJ2-1; 9 bases are shared with TRBD1. This CDR3 has 14 residues. Germline V lookup: CDR1 ENHRY, CDR2 SYGVKD. The V and J ends lost 10 bases and 7 bases, in that order; junction bases with no gene match: 11. The CDR3 DNA follows: TGTGCCACACAGATAAGGACAGGGGAAAATGAGCAGTTCTTC. Translation: CATQIRTGENEQFF.

The chain carries TRBV9 and TRBJ1-2, with 7 bases fitting TRBD1. The J segment lost 4 bases and the V segment lost 4 bases, leaving 4 bases of the junction unmatched. Germline assignment: CDR1 SGDLS and CDR2 YYNGEE. CDR3 length: 13 amino acids. CDR3 sequence reads: CASSPRDSYGYTF. The CDR3 region has the DNA TGTGCCAGCAGCCCCCGGGACAGCTATGGCTACACCTTC.

The gene calls are TRBV28 and TRBJ2-7, with D uncertain. Germline lookup yields CDR1 MDHEN and CDR2 SYDVKM. The CDR3 covers 14 residues. V lost 7 bases to trimming and J lost 3 bases, with 16 bases between them. The CDR3 DNA sequence: TGTGCCAGCACTTTGGGTGGGCTAAGCTACGAGCAGTACTTC. The encoded protein is CASTLGGLSYEQYF.

The genes are TRBV19 and TRBJ1-2; TRBD1 matches at 8 bases. CDR1 and CDR2 from the germline V gene are LNHDA and SQIVND (reference sequence). This CDR3 region has 15 residues. V dropped 7 bases and J dropped 3; count of bases not matched to a gene: 10. This CDR3 reads CASTKGAGGYYGYTF. CDR3 DNA sequence: TGTGCCAGTACCAAGGGGGCAGGGGGCTACTATGGCTACACCTTC.

V usage is TRBV10-2 and J usage is TRBJ2-1; no definite D call. There are 11 residues in the CDR3. Germline assignment: CDR1 WSHSY and CDR2 SAAADI. Trimming removed 7 bases at V and 6 bases at J, with 7 bases between. CDR3 DNA sequence: TGCGCCAGCACTCTAGGCAATGAGCAGTTCTTC. This gives the protein CASTLGNEQFF.

V is TRBV10-3 and J is TRBJ1-1; D call uncertain. Germline values: CDR1 ENHRY, CDR2 SYGVKD. V lost 3 bases and J lost 2, with 7 bases in between. The CDR3 is made up of 13 amino acids. The CDR3 is CAISDRGNTEAFF. In nucleotides, the CDR3 is TGTGCCATCAGTGACCGGGGTAACACTGAAGCTTTCTTT.

The chain recombines TRBV6-4 with TRBJ1-6, with TRBD1 identical over 9 bases. V shed 5 bases, J shed 6 bases, and the junction held 8 bases outside the gene matches. The CDR3 is 16 amino acids. CDR1 and CDR2 (germline): MRHNA, SNTAGT. The CDR3 reads CASSNTDRGGNSPLHF. CDR3 nucleotide sequence: TGTGCCAGCAGTAACACGGACAGGGGCGGTAATTCACCCCTCCACTTT.

The chain combines TRBV21-1 with TRBJ1-4. TRBV21-1 is an annotated pseudogene. The CDR3 length is 17 residues. This CDR3 reads CASSKGEGPKPNEKLFF. The CDR3, as DNA: TGTGCCAGCAGCAAAGGGGAGGGGCCAAAACCGAATGAAAAACTGTTTTTT.

The J gene is TRBJ2-2, the V gene TRBV5-1; TRBD2 agrees at 10 bases. CDR1 is SGHRS and CDR2 is YFSETQ in the germline V gene. The CDR3 totals 17 residues. The V gene end was trimmed by 1 base and the J gene end by 4 bases; junction bases not matched to a gene: 7. The CDR3 region has the DNA TGCGCCAGCAGCTTGTTCATAGCGGGAGGATCCACCGGGGAGCTGTTTTTT. Its protein is CASSLFIAGGSTGELFF. The whole variable domain, remainder taken from reference TRBV5-1 and TRBJ2-2, is KAGVTQTPRYLIKTRGQQVTLSCSPISGHRSVSWYQQTPGQGLQFLFEYFSETQRNKGNFPGRFSGRQFSNSRSEMNVSTLELGDSALYLCASSLFIAGGSTGELFFGEGSRLTVL.

The chain links TRBV5-5 to TRBJ2-7, with D possibly matching TRBD1 (6 bases). V was shortened by 0 bases and J by 3 bases, with 10 bases between the two germline ends. Per germline, CDR1 SGHKS and CDR2 YYEKEE (reference sequence). The CDR3 length is 14 residues. CDR3 in amino acids: CASSLALQGYEQYF. The CDR3 coding sequence is TGTGCCAGCAGCTTGGCCTTACAGGGCTACGAGCAGTACTTC.

V and J are TRBV10-3 and TRBJ2-5, with D possibly matching TRBD1 (5 bases). V was shortened by 11 bases and J by 2 bases, with 12 bases between the two germline ends. Germline CDR1 reads ENHRY; CDR2 reads SYGVKD. The CDR3 covers 12 residues. This chain's CDR3 is CAVGQGQETQYF. The CDR3 nucleotides read TGTGCCGTAGGGCAGGGACAAGAGACCCAGTACTTC.

The chain combines TRBV7-9 with TRBJ2-3, with TRBD2 matching 10 bases. The CDR3 contains 16 residues. In germline, CDR1 is SEHNR, CDR2 FQNEAQ (reference sequence). V gave up 4 bases and J gave up 3 bases; unmatched junction bases: 7. Here the CDR3 DNA reads TGTGCCAGCAGCTCGCCACTAGCGGGACTGACAGATACGCAGTATTTT. As protein: CASSSPLAGLTDTQYF. Full variable domain (rest looked up from reference TRBV7-9 and TRBJ2-3): DTGVSQNPRHKITKRGQNVTFRCDPISEHNRLYWYRQTLGQGPEFLTYFQNEAQLEKSRLLSDRFSAERPKGSFSTLEIQRTEQGDSAMYLCASSSPLAGLTDTQYFGPGTRLTVL.

To note about this clone: One junction end does not reproduce the germline sequence, and a read error may be involved. The rearrangement joins TRBV9 to TRBJ1-1; perhaps TRBD1 as D (6 bases). The CDR3 consists of 12 residues. CDR1 SGDLS and CDR2 YYNGEE come from the germline V gene. The CDR3 bases are TGTGCCAGCAGCGTCAACACAGGGCCTTCTATCTTT. Residues: CASSVNTGPSIF.

The gene calls are TRBV7-2 and TRBJ1-2; TRBD1 matches at 8 bases. Germline trimming cut 4 bases from V and 3 bases from J; bases unmatched to any gene: 10. CDR3 size: 16 residues. The germline CDR1 and CDR2 sequences are SGHTA and FQGNSA. This chain's CDR3 is CASSSYRGSRDYGYTF. The DNA for the CDR3 is TGTGCCAGCAGCTCTTACAGGGGGAGTCGAGACTATGGCTACACCTTC.

The chain uses TRBV9 and TRBJ2-7, with TRBD1 matching 7 bases. Trimming removed 0 bases from V and 7 bases from J; junction bases left unmatched: 16. The CDR3 contains 17 residues. The germline V gene has CDR1 SGDLS and CDR2 YYNGEE. The CDR3 here is CASSVGLRGPVAQEQYF. As DNA, the CDR3 is TGTGCCAGCAGCGTAGGATTGAGGGGGCCGGTCGCGCAGGAGCAGTACTTC.

V gene TRBV4-2 combines with J gene TRBJ2-1; no definite D call. CDR1 LGHNA and CDR2 YNFKEQ come from the germline V gene. Trimming shortened V by 0 bases and J by 7 bases, and 10 bases separated the two germline ends. The CDR3 is 14 amino acids. In nucleotides, the CDR3 is TGTGCCAGCAGCCAAGATGTGGGCGAAAATGAGCAGTTCTTC. Protein: CASSQDVGENEQFF.

V gene TRBV6-6 combines with J gene TRBJ2-2, with D perhaps matching TRBD1 (5 bases). CDR3 size: 14 residues. Germline lookup yields CDR1 MNHNY and CDR2 SVGAGI (reference sequence). V lost 5 bases to trimming and J lost 4 bases, with 11 bases between them. CDR3 coding DNA: TGTGCCAGCAGTCCCACAGGTCCCACCGGGGAGCTGTTTTTT. This translates into CASSPTGPTGELFF.

This chain joins TRBV27 and TRBJ2-2; 10 bases are a match to TRBD1. Trimming at V came to 8 bases and at J to 4 bases, leaving 4 bases not matched to a gene. Germline lookup yields CDR1 MNHEY and CDR2 SMNVEV (reference sequence). CDR3 length: 14 amino acids. The CDR3 is CASSGTGVTGELFF. The CDR3 DNA reads as TGTGCCAGCTCCGGGACAGGGGTCACCGGGGAGCTGTTTTTT.

There are a few counts of this clone. The chain joins TRBV2 to TRBJ2-7, with 9 bases matching TRBD2. The germline V gene has CDR1 SNHLY and CDR2 FYNNEI. The CDR3 extends over 14 amino acids. Trimming at V came to 4 bases and at J to 3 bases, leaving 4 bases not matched to a gene. In DNA form, the CDR3 reads TGTGCCAGCAGTGTCGCGGGAGGGGACTACGAGCAGTACTTC. Its protein product is CASSVAGGDYEQYF.